This TCR beta chain was observed in a study of OX40 agonist ivuxolimab in advanced cancers. Study-wide background: The diagnoses of dose-escalation patients were hepatocellular carcinoma, melanoma, renal cell or head and neck cancer.

The ends lost 5 bases at V and 4 bases at J; junction bases unmatched: 9. Germline assignment: CDR1 SEHNR and CDR2 FQNEAQ (reference sequence). This CDR3 spans 15 amino acids. Study-wide points: Relatively little clonal expansion, among the lowest observed, appeared in partial responders at 0.1-3.0 mg/kg.

Notes on this clone: Antigen specificity is unknown.

Assay used: immunoSEQ multiplex PCR; TCRdb lists only in-frame clones, some missing. The table includes just over 14,000 clones, 70% to 75% detected once. The chain couples TRBV7-9 to TRBJ1-2, with 8 bases aligning to TRBD1. The material sequenced was CD4+ or CD8+ T cells sorted from blood, taken in a trial of the OX40 agonist ivuxolimab. This receptor was obtained from an adult with an advanced solid tumor such as melanoma, head and neck, liver or kidney cancer. CDR3 in DNA: TGTGCCAGCAGCCCCCCGGGACAGGAGACCTATGGCTACACCTTC. Translated, it gives CASSPPGQETYGYTF.